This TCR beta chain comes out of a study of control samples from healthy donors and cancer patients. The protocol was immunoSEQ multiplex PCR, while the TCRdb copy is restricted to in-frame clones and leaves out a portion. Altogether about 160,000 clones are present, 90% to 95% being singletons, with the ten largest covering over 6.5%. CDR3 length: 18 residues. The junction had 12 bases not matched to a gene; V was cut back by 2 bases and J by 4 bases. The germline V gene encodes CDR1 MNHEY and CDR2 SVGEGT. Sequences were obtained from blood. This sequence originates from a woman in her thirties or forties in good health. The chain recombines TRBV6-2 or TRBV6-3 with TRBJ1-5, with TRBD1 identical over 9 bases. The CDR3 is CASSYTAGKGQGNQPQHF. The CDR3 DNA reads TGTGCCAGCAGTTACACCGCCGGCAAGGGACAGGGTAATCAGCCCCAGCATTTT.